Below, 17 T cell receptor beta chains from the same sample are listed, as sequenced in a study of blood T cell repertoires in COVID-19. Using immunoSEQ multiplex PCR, the repertoire was profiled, and TCRdb retains in-frame clones only, with some absent. The sample records over 200,000 clones, about 81% being singletons. The material sequenced was PBMCs or T cells enriched from blood (not recorded which). The receptors originated from a man aged 40-55 years who had recovered from COVID-19.

The chain combines TRBV7-9 with TRBJ2-1, with TRBD2 matching 12 bases. V gave up 5 bases and J gave up 7 bases; unmatched junction bases: 3. The CDR3 covers 14 residues. The germline gives CDR1 SEHNR, CDR2 FQNEAQ (reference sequence). CDR3 amino acids: CASSPLAGGNEQFF. The CDR3 nucleotides read TGTGCCAGCAGCCCCCTAGCGGGAGGGAATGAGCAGTTCTTC.

The V gene is TRBV7-3, the J gene TRBJ2-7; 7 nucleotides match TRBD1. V lost 6 bases to trimming and J lost 1 base; unmatched junction nucleotides: 6. CDR1 and CDR2 from the germline V gene are SGHTA and FQGTGA. The CDR3 extends over 14 amino acids. The CDR3 loop is CASSSWDRSYEQYF. The CDR3 DNA follows: TGTGCCAGCAGTTCTTGGGACAGATCCTACGAGCAGTACTTC. The variable domain in full, with the rest retrieved from reference TRBV7-3 and TRBJ2-7, is GAGVSQTPSNKVTEKGKYVELRCDPISGHTALYWYRQSLGQGPEFLIYFQGTGAADDSGLPNDRFFAVRPEGSVSTLKIQRTERGDSAVYLCASSSWDRSYEQYFGPGTRLTVT.

The chain links TRBV2 to TRBJ2-1; TRBD2 agrees at 7 bases. The germline V gene encodes CDR1 SNHLY and CDR2 FYNNEI. The CDR3 totals 14 residues. Unmatched junction bases numbered 12, after V lost 7 bases and J lost 9 bases. The CDR3 reads CASKRLAKGGEQFF. The CDR3 bases are TGTGCCAGCAAGAGACTAGCAAAGGGAGGTGAGCAGTTCTTC.

The chain carries TRBV7-6 and TRBJ1-3, with D tentatively TRBD1 (5 bases). In germline, CDR1 is SGHVS, CDR2 FNYEAQ. Trimming shortened V by 1 base and J by 1 base, and 5 bases separated the two germline ends. The CDR3 is made up of 14 amino acids. Here the CDR3 reads CASSLGQSGNTIYF. The CDR3, as DNA: TGTGCCAGCAGCTTAGGACAGTCTGGAAACACCATATATTTT.

V gene TRBV5-1 combines with J gene TRBJ1-4, with 7 bases lining up with TRBD1. V lost 3 bases and J lost 12; bases outside the gene matches: 5. Germline V gene sequence: CDR1 SGHRS, CDR2 YFSETQ. The CDR3 extends over 12 amino acids. The CDR3 DNA reads TGCGCCAGCAGCTCAAATCAGGGGGAACTGTTTTTT. It is translated as CASSSNQGELFF.

The chain employs TRBV19 and TRBJ1-2, with TRBD1 as a possible D gene (5 bases). The CDR3 runs to 13 residues. Trimming pared 5 bases from V and 5 bases from J, leaving 12 bases between. In germline, CDR1 is LNHDA, CDR2 SQIVND (reference sequence). CDR3 sequence reads: CASSDGRGYGYTF. As DNA, the CDR3 is TGTGCCAGTAGTGATGGGAGGGGTTATGGCTACACCTTC.

This clone came up a few times. The chain carries TRBV7-8 and TRBJ1-4, with 8 bases that match TRBD1. Germline loops: CDR1 SGHVS, CDR2 FQNEAQ. Unmatched junction bases numbered 6, after V lost 5 bases and J lost 4 bases. The CDR3 extends over 15 amino acids. The CDR3 sequence is CASSHRQGINEKLFF. CDR3 sequence (DNA): TGTGCCAGCAGCCATAGACAGGGGATTAATGAAAAACTGTTTTTT.

This clone showed up many times. V and J are TRBV5-1 and TRBJ1-6; maybe TRBD1 (6 bases). The germline V gene has CDR1 SGHRS and CDR2 YFSETQ. V gave up 1 base and J gave up 3 bases, with 8 bases separating them. This CDR3 is 15 amino acids long. CDR3 residues: CASSLTGFYNSPLHF. For the CDR3, the DNA is TGCGCCAGCAGCTTGACAGGGTTCTATAATTCACCCCTCCACTTT.

This chain links TRBV6-5 with TRBJ2-7; possible D gene TRBD2, 5 bases. The CDR3 consists of 14 residues. V shed 6 bases and J shed 0 bases, with 12 bases lying between them. CDR1 and CDR2 from the germline V gene are MNHEY and SVGAGI. In DNA form, the CDR3 reads TGTGCCAGCAGCCTCGGACTCAGCTCCTACGAGCAGTACTTC. Translation gives CASSLGLSSYEQYF.

DNA of the CDR3: TGTGCCAGCAGCTTAGTAACGGACAGGGGCTATGGCTACACCTTC. Translating it yields CASSLVTDRGYGYTF. The V gene is TRBV7-9, the J gene TRBJ1-2; 9 nucleotides align to TRBD1. Germline CDR1 SEHNR, CDR2 FQNEAQ (reference sequence). J was trimmed by 4 bases and V by 1 base; bases with no gene match: 4. CDR3 size: 15 residues.

The gene calls are TRBV6-5 and TRBJ2-3; D gene unclear. Germline V gene lookup returns CDR1 MNHEY and CDR2 SVGAGI. The CDR3 is 13 residues long. Trimming pared 1 base from V and 2 bases from J, leaving 4 bases between. CDR3: CASSYLYTDTQYF. CDR3 nucleotides: TGTGCCAGCAGTTACTTATACACAGATACGCAGTATTTT.

The chain links TRBV5-1 to TRBJ2-7, with 9 positions matching TRBD1. With 5 bases clipped from V and 3 bases from J, the junction kept 6 bases outside the gene matches. This CDR3 region has 14 residues. CDR1 SGHRS and CDR2 YFSETQ come from the germline V gene. The CDR3: CASRPGTGIYEQYF. Here the CDR3 DNA reads TGCGCCAGCAGACCCGGGACAGGGATCTACGAGCAGTACTTC.

The rearrangement uses TRBV10-3 and TRBJ1-2; 10 positions agree with TRBD1. The germline V gene encodes CDR1 ENHRY and CDR2 SYGVKD. With 4 bases clipped from V and 8 bases from J, the junction kept 10 bases outside the gene matches. The CDR3 runs 15 residues. Here the CDR3 DNA reads TGTGCCATCAGTGCGTCAGAGACAGGGGGCGACGGCTACACCTTC. Translation gives CAISASETGGDGYTF.

The chain recombines TRBV5-1 with TRBJ1-2, with D unclear. Per the germline V gene, CDR1 is SGHRS and CDR2 is YFSETQ. This CDR3 is built from 14 residues. Trimming cost V 1 base and J 4 bases, with 11 bases left between them. The CDR3 loop is CASSLTDSTYGYTF. The CDR3 DNA follows: TGCGCCAGCAGCTTGACCGACTCGACCTATGGCTACACCTTC.

The chain joins TRBV19 to TRBJ2-4, with a weak D call TRBD1 (6 bases). The CDR3 contains 16 residues. The germline CDR1 and CDR2 sequences are LNHDA and SQIVND (reference sequence). Trimming shortened V by 4 bases and J by 8 bases, and 21 bases separated the two germline ends. The CDR3 reads CASSKGQLTLGHIQYF. The CDR3 DNA reads TGTGCCAGTAGTAAAGGACAGTTAACCTTGGGGCACATTCAGTACTTC.

This clone was counted only a few times. The V call is TRBV24-1, the J call TRBJ2-7; 7 nucleotides line up with TRBD1. From germline, CDR1 is KGHDR and CDR2 SFDVKD. The V gene end was trimmed by 3 bases and the J gene end by 5 bases; junction bases not matched to a gene: 3. CDR3 length: 13 residues. CDR3 region: CATSDDRVHEQYF. CDR3 DNA sequence: TGTGCCACCAGTGATGACAGGGTCCACGAGCAGTACTTC.

V is TRBV24-1 and J is TRBJ1-4; D gene unclear. Trimming took off 3 bases at V and 0 bases at J, with 19 bases between the two ends. Germline CDR1 is KGHDR and CDR2 is SFDVKD. This CDR3 is 19 amino acids long. Here the CDR3 reads CATSDPCGRLNATNEKLFF. The CDR3 nucleotides are TGTGCCACCAGTGATCCCTGTGGCAGGTTGAATGCAACTAATGAAAAACTGTTTTTT.